These 10 T cell receptor beta chains share one sample of origin, sequenced in a study of T cell responses to AZD1222 COVID-19 vaccine. Method: immunoSEQ multiplex PCR; TCRdb's copy keeps in-frame clones and lacks some. The sample holds roughly 150,000 clones, 90% seen once. The source material was peripheral blood, sampled 28 days after the second AZD1222 dose. These receptors were taken from an adult who received the AZD1222 COVID-19 vaccine.

The chain carries TRBV16 and TRBJ1-5, with 7 bases aligning to TRBD1. Germline loops: CDR1 KGHSY, CDR2 FQNENV. The V and J ends lost 4 bases and 2 bases, in that order; junction bases with no gene match: 2. This CDR3 has 14 residues. The CDR3 here is CASSPGQGNQPQHF. Written as DNA, the CDR3 is TGTGCCAGCAGCCCAGGACAGGGCAATCAGCCCCAGCATTTT.

The chain links TRBV7-9 to TRBJ2-5; D is unresolved. The CDR3 loop spans 12 amino acids. With 2 bases removed from V and 4 bases from J, the gap between germline ends came to 5 bases. The germline V gene encodes CDR1 SEHNR and CDR2 FQNEAQ (reference sequence). The CDR3 DNA follows: TGTGCCAGCAGCTTACCTGGAGAGACCCAGTACTTC. This codes for CASSLPGETQYF.

This chain links TRBV7-2 with TRBJ1-1; the D is unclear. The CDR3 runs 11 residues. Germline V lookup: CDR1 SGHTA, CDR2 FQGNSA. V lost 8 bases, J lost 5 bases, and 9 bases lay in between. In nucleotides, the CDR3 is TGTGCCAGCCGGATAGGGACTGAAGCTTTCTTT. It yields the protein CASRIGTEAFF.

The chain couples TRBV18 to TRBJ2-1; weak D call: TRBD2 (5 bases). The CDR3 covers 16 residues. Germline V gene data show CDR1 as KGHSH and CDR2 as LQKENI. Trimming took off 4 bases at V and 3 bases at J, with 16 bases between the two ends. DNA for the CDR3: TGTGCCAGCTCACGGAAAGCGGCCCTAGACTACAATGAGCAGTTCTTC. Protein product: CASSRKAALDYNEQFF.

CDR3 nucleotides: TGTGCCAGCAGCCAAGATCTCCGGGGAGGAAACACTGAAGCTTTCTTT. This encodes CASSQDLRGGNTEAFF. V is TRBV4-2 and J is TRBJ1-1; D not resolved. V was cut by 0 bases and J by 2 bases, with 13 bases left in between. Germline V gene lookup returns CDR1 LGHNA and CDR2 YNFKEQ. The CDR3 runs 16 residues.

The CDR3 region is CASSQGSASFNQPQHF. The DNA of the CDR3 is TGTGCCAGCAGCCAAGGCAGTGCCAGCTTCAATCAGCCCCAGCATTTT. The rearrangement joins TRBV3-1 (or the pseudogene TRBV3-2) to TRBJ1-5, with D uncertain. Germline V lookup: CDR1 LGHDT, CDR2 YNNKEL (reference sequence). The CDR3 totals 16 residues. V was shortened by 1 base and J by 3 bases, with 13 bases between the two germline ends.

J is TRBJ1-2 and V is TRBV19; 7 positions match TRBD1. The CDR3 loop spans 15 amino acids. With 6 bases clipped from V and 2 bases from J, the junction kept 9 bases outside the gene matches. Germline V CDR1 and CDR2: LNHDA, SQIVND (reference sequence). In DNA form, the CDR3 reads TGTGCCAGTAGAGATGCGGACAGGATAAACTATGGCTACACCTTC. Encoded protein: CASRDADRINYGYTF.

The CDR3 here is CASRAASTGSHTEAFF. The CDR3, as DNA: TGTGCCAGCAGGGCCGCGTCGACTGGGAGCCACACTGAAGCTTTCTTT. The chain carries TRBV11-2 and TRBJ1-1; D gene uncertain. In germline, CDR1 is SGHAT, CDR2 FQNNGV. V gave up 6 bases and J gave up 3 bases, with 20 bases separating them. This CDR3 is 16 amino acids long.

The rearrangement joins TRBV15 to TRBJ1-2, with a weak D call TRBD1 (5 bases). This CDR3 is 15 amino acids long. V gave up 1 base and J gave up 6 bases, with 15 bases separating them. Germline CDR1 is LNHNV and CDR2 is YYDKDF (reference sequence). The CDR3 region has the DNA TGTGCCACCAGCAGAGTTATCGGGGGTTTAGATGGCTACACCTTC. Translated, it gives CATSRVIGGLDGYTF.

This chain uses TRBV7-3 with TRBJ2-3; D remains unclear. V was cut by 3 bases and J by 6 bases, with 10 bases left in between. Germline assignment: CDR1 SGHTA and CDR2 FQGTGA. This CDR3 comprises 13 residues. The CDR3 region has the DNA TGTGCCAGCAGCTTTCGGCCTTTGGATACGCAGTATTTT. Residues: CASSFRPLDTQYF.